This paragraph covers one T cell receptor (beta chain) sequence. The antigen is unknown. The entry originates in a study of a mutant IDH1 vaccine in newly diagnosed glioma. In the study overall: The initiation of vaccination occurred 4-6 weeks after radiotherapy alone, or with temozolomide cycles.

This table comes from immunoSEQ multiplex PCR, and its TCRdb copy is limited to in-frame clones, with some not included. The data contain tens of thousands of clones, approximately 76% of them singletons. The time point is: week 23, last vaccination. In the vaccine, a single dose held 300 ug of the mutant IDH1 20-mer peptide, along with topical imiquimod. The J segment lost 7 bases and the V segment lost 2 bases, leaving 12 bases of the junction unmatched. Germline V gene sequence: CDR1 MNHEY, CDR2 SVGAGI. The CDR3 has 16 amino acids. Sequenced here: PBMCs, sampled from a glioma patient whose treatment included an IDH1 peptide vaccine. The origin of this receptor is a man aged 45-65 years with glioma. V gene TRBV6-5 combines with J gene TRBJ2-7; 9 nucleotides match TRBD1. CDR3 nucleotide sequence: TGTGCCAGCAGTTACCCGAAGGACAGGGGAGGCTATGAGCAGTACTTC. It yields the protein CASSYPKDRGGYEQYF.